The clone carrying this TCR beta chain was found a few times. The data originate from a study of OX40 agonist ivuxolimab in advanced cancers. About the research overall: Three patients showed partial responses: one hepatocellular carcinoma and two cutaneous melanoma cases.

Clones were read by immunoSEQ multiplex PCR, and TCRdb kept only the in-frame ones, dropping some. The sample contains fewer than 65,000 clones, around 91% of which appear only once. Germline CDR1 reads MDHEN; CDR2 reads SYDVKM. The CDR3 length is 14 residues. The V end lost 3 bases, the J end lost 10 bases, and 13 bases lay between the germline ends. Autoimmune disease history or systemic immunosuppression disqualified patients. This sequence originates from an adult with an advanced solid tumor such as melanoma, head and neck, liver or kidney cancer. The rearrangement uses TRBV28 and TRBJ1-6, with D unclear. Sequencing was performed on CD4+ or CD8+ T cells sorted from blood, taken in a trial of the OX40 agonist ivuxolimab. The CDR3 bases are TGTGCCAGCAGTTTGCATGGACGGGGATCACCCCTCCACTTT. Translation: CASSLHGRGSPLHF.